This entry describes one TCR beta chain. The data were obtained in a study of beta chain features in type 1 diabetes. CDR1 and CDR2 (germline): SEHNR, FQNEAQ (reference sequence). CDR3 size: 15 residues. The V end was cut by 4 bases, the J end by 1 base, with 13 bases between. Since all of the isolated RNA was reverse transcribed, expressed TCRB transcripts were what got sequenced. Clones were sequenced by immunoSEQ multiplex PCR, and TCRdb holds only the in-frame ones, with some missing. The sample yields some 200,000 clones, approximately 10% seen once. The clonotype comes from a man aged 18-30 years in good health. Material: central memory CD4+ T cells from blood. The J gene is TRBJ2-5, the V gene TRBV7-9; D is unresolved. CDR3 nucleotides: TGTGCCAGCAGCTCGGATCTAGATCGCCAAGAGACCCAGTACTTC. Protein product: CASSSDLDRQETQYF.